This entry lists 17 T cell receptor beta chains sequenced from one sample in a study of T cell repertoires in cytomegalovirus infection. From the reads, TCRdb called clonotypes with MiXCR, one entry per CDR3 protein. This sample has around 500,000 distinct CDR3 sequences, with about 42% found just once. No antigen is known for these receptors. The source material was cultured PBMCs, sampled from culture after CMV antigen stimulation. The receptors shown here come from a human donor in good health (CMV status not recorded). Some clones in this sample may be carry-over from other donors' samples.

The gene calls are TRBV15 and TRBJ2-3, with a weak D call TRBD2 (6 bases). V lost 3 bases to trimming and J lost 0 bases, with 10 bases between them. Per the germline V gene, CDR1 is LNHNV and CDR2 is YYDKDF (reference sequence). The CDR3 sequence is 15 residues long. The CDR3 coding sequence is TGTGCCACCAGCAGCGGGAGTCTAAGCACAGATACGCAGTATTTT. Its protein product is CATSSGSLSTDTQYF.

V gene TRBV5-4 combines with J gene TRBJ2-5; TRBD1 matches at 9 bases. This CDR3 contains 14 residues. Per the germline V gene, CDR1 is SGHNT and CDR2 is YYREEE (reference sequence). V shed 3 bases and J 6 bases; nucleotides not matched to a gene: 6. The CDR3 sequence is CASSSTTGGKTQYF. CDR3 nucleotides: TGTGCCAGCAGCTCGACCACAGGGGGCAAGACCCAGTACTTC.

The V and J genes are TRBV6-5 and TRBJ2-1; D is unclear. V was shortened by 6 bases and J by 9 bases, with 15 bases between the two germline ends. The CDR3 length is 13 residues. The germline CDR1 and CDR2 sequences are MNHEY and SVGAGI. The CDR3 spells CASSHTFFSEQFF. For the CDR3, the DNA is TGTGCCAGCAGCCACACCTTTTTTAGTGAGCAGTTCTTC.

The gene calls are TRBV7-7 and TRBJ2-7; no firm D call. Germline CDR1 reads SSHAT; CDR2 reads FNYEAQ (reference sequence). Trimming pared 5 bases from V and 1 base from J, leaving 9 bases between. The CDR3 totals 13 residues. The CDR3 protein is CASSVSRSYEQYF. CDR3 bases: TGTGCCAGCAGCGTGTCACGATCCTACGAGCAGTACTTC.

V usage is TRBV11-2 and J usage is TRBJ2-3; D is ambiguous. There are 14 residues in the CDR3. V was pared by 8 bases and J by 3 bases, with 15 bases between. Germline loops: CDR1 SGHAT, CDR2 FQNNGV. CDR3 bases: TGTGCCAGCCCCAGCCCGGGTGGGACAGATACGCAGTATTTT. Translated: CASPSPGGTDTQYF.

The gene calls are TRBV20-1 and TRBJ2-7, with D perhaps assigned TRBD1 or TRBD2 (6 bases each). The CDR3 consists of 15 residues. Trimming took 1 base from V and 1 from J, leaving 14 bases between them. Germline V lookup: CDR1 DFQATT, CDR2 SNEGSKA (reference sequence). DNA of the CDR3: TGCAGTGCTAGAGGGTCCGAGGGGGGTTCCTACGAGCAGTACTTC. Translation: CSARGSEGGSYEQYF.

The V call is TRBV6-2 or TRBV6-3, the J call TRBJ2-7, with D possibly TRBD2 on 6 matching bases. This CDR3 is built from 13 residues. The V and J ends lost 7 bases and 4 bases respectively, with 14 bases between them. CDR1 MNHEY and CDR2 SVGEGT come from the germline V gene. CDR3 bases: TGTGCCAGCATCTCCCGGGCGGGGTACGAGCAGTACTTC. Translation gives CASISRAGYEQYF.

In its sample, this clonotype was seen a few times. V usage is TRBV4-3 and J usage is TRBJ2-7, with D possibly TRBD2 on 6 matching bases. V was trimmed by 0 bases and J by 5 bases, leaving 17 bases between them. Germline V CDR1 and CDR2: LGHNA, YSLEER. The CDR3 consists of 16 residues. The DNA for the CDR3 is TGCGCCAGCAGCCAAGATGGAACGGGAGCTTTCAACGAGCAGTACTTC. It is translated as CASSQDGTGAFNEQYF.

The CDR3 here is CASSLVEGVEQYF. The CDR3 region has the DNA TGTGCCAGCAGCTTAGTTGAGGGGGTCGAGCAGTACTTC. The chain employs TRBV7-9 and TRBJ2-7; perhaps TRBD1 as D (6 bases). Trimming took 1 base from V and 6 from J, leaving 10 bases between them. The CDR3 loop spans 13 amino acids. Germline CDR1 is SEHNR and CDR2 is FQNEAQ (reference sequence).

This clonotype was found a few times. The V call is TRBV28, the J call TRBJ2-5, with D hard to call. The V gene lost 7 bases and the J gene lost 2 bases, with 14 bases spanning the gap. This CDR3 comprises 14 residues. CDR1 is MDHEN and CDR2 is SYDVKM in the germline V gene. The CDR3 spells CASNIQTKQETQYF. The DNA for the CDR3 is TGTGCCAGCAACATACAAACCAAACAAGAGACCCAGTACTTC.

The chain carries TRBV7-9 and TRBJ1-2; tentative D call: TRBD1 (6 bases). Trimming stripped 2 bases from V and 5 bases from J, with 15 bases between. Germline CDR1 and CDR2: SEHNR and FQNEAQ (reference sequence). The CDR3 has 15 amino acids. The CDR3 bases are TGTGCCAGCAGCTTAAGTTCGGGACACTCATATGGCTACACCTTC. This translates into CASSLSSGHSYGYTF.

J is TRBJ1-1 and V is TRBV7-9; 7 bases are a match to TRBD1. Trimming took 5 bases from V and 5 from J; bases not matched to a gene: 5. The germline gives CDR1 SEHNR, CDR2 FQNEAQ (reference sequence). The CDR3 length is 13 residues. In nucleotides, the CDR3 is TGTGCCAGCAGCCAGGGGGGGGGGACTGAAGCTTTCTTT. Protein: CASSQGGGTEAFF.

This rearrangement joins TRBV27 to TRBJ2-1, with D hard to call. Germline CDR1 and CDR2: MNHEY and SMNVEV (reference sequence). With 5 bases removed from V and 0 bases from J, the gap between germline ends came to 14 bases. The CDR3 consists of 16 residues. This chain's CDR3 is CASSAIYPGSYNEQFF. CDR3 in DNA: TGTGCCAGCAGTGCCATCTACCCGGGCTCCTACAATGAGCAGTTCTTC.

This clonotype was counted only a few times. The chain recombines TRBV7-2 with TRBJ2-2; D possibly corresponds to TRBD1 (6 bases). Deletions cut 0 bases from V and 4 bases from J, with 9 bases between. Germline V gene sequence: CDR1 SGHTA, CDR2 FQGNSA. This CDR3 spans 15 amino acids. The CDR3 DNA is TGTGCCAGCAGCTTAGCGGGCAGGGGCACCGGGGAGCTGTTTTTT. Amino acids: CASSLAGRGTGELFF.

V and J are TRBV27 and TRBJ2-7, with 14 bases aligning to TRBD2. The CDR3 contains 18 residues. Germline CDR1 is MNHEY and CDR2 is SMNVEV (reference sequence). V shed 10 bases and J 0 bases; nucleotides not matched to a gene: 14. CDR3 residues: CATLSRLAGGGSSYEQYF. Written as DNA, the CDR3 is TGTGCCACCCTATCGAGACTAGCGGGAGGGGGAAGCTCCTACGAGCAGTACTTC.

This chain connects TRBV6-2 or TRBV6-3 to TRBJ2-5; TRBD2 matches at 9 bases. The CDR3 contains 16 residues. Germline CDR1 MNHEY, CDR2 SVGEGT. The junction had 8 bases not matched to a gene; V was cut back by 6 bases and J by 0 bases. CDR3 sequence: CASRADIAGDQETQYF. For the CDR3, the DNA is TGTGCCAGCAGAGCAGATATAGCGGGGGACCAAGAGACCCAGTACTTC.

In nucleotides, the CDR3 is TGTGCCAGTAGTATTGCCGGGACTAGCGACCATGAGCAGTTCTTC. Translating gives CASSIAGTSDHEQFF. V and J are TRBV19 and TRBJ2-1; 10 bases line up with TRBD2. The V and J ends lost 3 bases and 8 bases, in that order; junction bases with no gene match: 7. The CDR3 is 15 residues long. From germline, CDR1 is LNHDA and CDR2 SQIVND (reference sequence).